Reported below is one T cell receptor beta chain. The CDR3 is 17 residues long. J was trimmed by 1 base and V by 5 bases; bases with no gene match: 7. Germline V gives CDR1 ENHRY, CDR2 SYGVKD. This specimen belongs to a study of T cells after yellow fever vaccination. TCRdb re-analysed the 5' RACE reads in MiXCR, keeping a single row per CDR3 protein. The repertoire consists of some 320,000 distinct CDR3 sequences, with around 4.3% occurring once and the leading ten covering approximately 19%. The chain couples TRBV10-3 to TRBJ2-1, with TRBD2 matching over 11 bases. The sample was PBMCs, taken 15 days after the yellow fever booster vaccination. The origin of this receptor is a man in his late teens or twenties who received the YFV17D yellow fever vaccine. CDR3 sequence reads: CAISTTSGGRSYNEQFF. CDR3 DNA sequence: TGTGCCATCAGTACCACTAGCGGGGGACGTTCCTACAATGAGCAGTTCTTC.